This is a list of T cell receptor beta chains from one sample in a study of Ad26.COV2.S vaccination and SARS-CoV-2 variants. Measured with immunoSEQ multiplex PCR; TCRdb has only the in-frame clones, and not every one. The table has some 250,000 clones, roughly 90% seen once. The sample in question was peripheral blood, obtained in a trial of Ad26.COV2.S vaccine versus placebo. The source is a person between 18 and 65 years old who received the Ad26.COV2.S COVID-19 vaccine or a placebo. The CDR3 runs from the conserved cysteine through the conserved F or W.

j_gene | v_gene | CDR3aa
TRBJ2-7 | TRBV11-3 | CASSLGGPGSQWSYEQYF
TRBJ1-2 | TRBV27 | CASSLLGTYGYTF
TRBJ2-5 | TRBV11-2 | CASRSPGRGGETQYF
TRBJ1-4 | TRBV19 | CASSIFGPNEKLFF
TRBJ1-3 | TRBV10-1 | CASSSDRDSSGNTIYF
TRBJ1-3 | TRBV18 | CASSPFWTGDTIYF
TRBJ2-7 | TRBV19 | CASSIGGSYEQYF
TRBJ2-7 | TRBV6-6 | CASMEGAPSYEQYF
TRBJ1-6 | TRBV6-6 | CASSYSMTGSDSPLHF
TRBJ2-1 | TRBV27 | CASSTDVAYNEQFF
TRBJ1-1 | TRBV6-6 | CASNLQGRTEAFF
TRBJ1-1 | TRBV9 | CASSVEPRGAQAFF
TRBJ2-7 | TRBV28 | CASSSIGEQYF
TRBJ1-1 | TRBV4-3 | CASSQDYDPLNTEAFF
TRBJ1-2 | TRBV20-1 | CSASRKDGYTF
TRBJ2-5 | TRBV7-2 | CASSPGPGGTQYF
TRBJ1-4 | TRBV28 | CATRTAQEKLFF
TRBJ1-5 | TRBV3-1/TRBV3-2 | CASSQEAAGNQPQHF
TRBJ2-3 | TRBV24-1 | CATSDFRTGGTDTQYF
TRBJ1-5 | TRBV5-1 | CASSLGDRVSQPQHF
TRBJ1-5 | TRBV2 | CASRITGGRASNQPQHF
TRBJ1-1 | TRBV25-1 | CASSDNTEAFF
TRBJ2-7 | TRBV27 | CASKSMTSGTYEQYF
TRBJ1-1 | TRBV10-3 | CAITEARNTEAFF
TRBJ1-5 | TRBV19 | CASSIPRRGSNQPQHF
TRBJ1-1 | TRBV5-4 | CASTSLGVRNTEAFF
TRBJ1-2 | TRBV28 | CASSLLGGQGAGGYTF
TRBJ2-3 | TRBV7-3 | CASSLNLGQGTDTQYF
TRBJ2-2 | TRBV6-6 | CASSFGQGAHTGELFF
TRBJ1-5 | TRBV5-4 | CASSLGGLGQPQHF
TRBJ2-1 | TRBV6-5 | CASSWGQAPYNEQFF
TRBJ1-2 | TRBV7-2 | CASSLDRSYGYTF
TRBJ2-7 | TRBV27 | CASRRGSSYEQYF
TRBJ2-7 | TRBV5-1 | CASSLGTPYEQYF
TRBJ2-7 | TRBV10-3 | CATLAGGQGEQYF
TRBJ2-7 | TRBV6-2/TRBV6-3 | CASSYGVSYEQYF
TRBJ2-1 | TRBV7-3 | CASSLTAAGRGDEQFF
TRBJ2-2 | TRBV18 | CASSPSGGTGELFF
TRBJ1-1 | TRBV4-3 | CASSPRTGNTEAFF
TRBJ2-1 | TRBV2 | CASSLTSGTYNEQFF
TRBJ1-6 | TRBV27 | CASRQENSPLHF